Sequencing of this TCR beta chain was carried out in a study of beta chain features in type 1 diabetes. Whole-study context: What patients shared with healthy donors was a similar profile of age, gender and cell yields.

Study-level findings and limits: A closer apparent resemblance between naive, central memory and Treg TCRB repertoires was seen in patients than in healthy donors.

Over 95% purity was reached by all sorted populations. A remark on this clone: The antigen remains undetermined.

Expressed TCRB transcripts were sequenced because the entire RNA isolate underwent reverse transcription. The data were produced by immunoSEQ multiplex PCR, yet TCRdb's version contains in-frame clones alone and is incomplete. In the table there are around 500,000 clones, about 32% of which are singletons. This receptor was obtained from a man in his late teens or twenties in good health. Source material: naive CD4+ T cells from blood.

The CDR3: CASSESGTGGSEQFF. The CDR3 DNA sequence: TGTGCCAGCAGTGAATCTGGGACAGGGGGTAGTGAGCAGTTCTTC. V gene TRBV25-1 combines with J gene TRBJ2-1, with TRBD1 matching over 11 bases. The CDR3 is 15 residues long. Trimming removed 1 base from V and 9 bases from J; junction bases left unmatched: 5. Looked up from germline, CDR1 is MGHDK and CDR2 is SYGVNS.